This entry concerns a single T cell receptor beta chain. What it recognizes is unknown. Systemic immunosuppression or a history of autoimmune disease excluded patients. Assay used: immunoSEQ multiplex PCR; TCRdb lists only in-frame clones, some missing. The data show roughly 89,000 clones, with 80% to 90% seen just once and approximately 1.9% held by the top ten. The CDR3 runs to 16 residues. Germline assignment: CDR1 MGHRA and CDR2 YSYEKL. V dropped 0 bases and J dropped 2; count of bases not matched to a gene: 6. This sample is drawn from a study of OX40 agonist ivuxolimab in advanced cancers. The wider study: Among those enrolled, mean age was about 60 years (range roughly 20 to 79) and 82.7% were male. Points from the study as a whole: Fewer expanded clones were found on average in CD4+ than in CD8+ T cells.

The source material was CD4+ or CD8+ T cells sorted from blood, sampled in a trial of the OX40 agonist ivuxolimab. The chain recombines TRBV4-1 with TRBJ2-7; 8 bases align to TRBD1. This clonotype originated in an adult with an advanced solid tumor such as melanoma, head and neck, liver or kidney cancer. Here the CDR3 reads CASSQDQADRAYEQYF. CDR3 bases: TGCGCCAGCAGCCAAGATCAAGCGGACAGGGCCTACGAGCAGTACTTC.